This T cell receptor beta chain stems from a study of beta chain features in type 1 diabetes. There are 14 residues in the CDR3. Germline CDR1 and CDR2: ENHRY and SYGVKD. V was clipped by 3 bases and J by 3 bases, with 9 bases between them. Study-level findings and limits: More deletions and fewer insertions at VDJ junctions were seen in type 1 diabetes patients. Shorter TCRB CDR3s, moderately but significantly so, were found in Type 1 diabetes patients in all four CD4+ subsets.

The sequenced template was cDNA made from the entire isolated RNA. The data were produced by immunoSEQ multiplex PCR, yet TCRdb's version contains in-frame clones alone and is incomplete. The data show hundreds of thousands of clones, 11% to 15% seen once. As for this clone: What it binds is not known.

The source is a young man with type 1 diabetes. The chain employs TRBV10-3 and TRBJ1-5; D not resolved. The sample taken for sequencing was naive CD4+ T cells from blood. The CDR3 loop reads CAISELGTNQPQHF. The CDR3, as DNA: TGTGCCATCAGTGAACTGGGAACCAATCAGCCCCAGCATTTT.